This TCR beta chain was recovered during a study of blood T cell repertoires in COVID-19. Participant age was about 18 to 95 years, and participants resided in approximately 25 US areas. Cohorts were determined from participant-reported clinical history. The germline V gene encodes CDR1 SGHAT and CDR2 FQDESV (reference sequence). The CDR3 is made up of 14 amino acids. Between the trimmed V and J ends, which lost 5 bases and 5 bases, there was a span of 15 bases. TCRdb's table, derived via immunoSEQ multiplex PCR, lists solely in-frame clones and lacks some. The profile shows roughly 250,000 clones, about 90% of them singletons.

Sequenced input: PBMCs or T cells enriched from blood (not recorded which). This TCR was sampled from a human donor in a cohort exposed to, infected with or recovered from COVID-19 (not recorded which). The donor label of this sample is uncertain. The chain is built from TRBV11-1 and TRBJ1-1; D perhaps matches TRBD1 (6 bases). CDR3 DNA: TGTGCCAGCAGCACTCCCAGGGGTAGGACTGAAGCTTTCTTT. Its protein is CASSTPRGRTEAFF.